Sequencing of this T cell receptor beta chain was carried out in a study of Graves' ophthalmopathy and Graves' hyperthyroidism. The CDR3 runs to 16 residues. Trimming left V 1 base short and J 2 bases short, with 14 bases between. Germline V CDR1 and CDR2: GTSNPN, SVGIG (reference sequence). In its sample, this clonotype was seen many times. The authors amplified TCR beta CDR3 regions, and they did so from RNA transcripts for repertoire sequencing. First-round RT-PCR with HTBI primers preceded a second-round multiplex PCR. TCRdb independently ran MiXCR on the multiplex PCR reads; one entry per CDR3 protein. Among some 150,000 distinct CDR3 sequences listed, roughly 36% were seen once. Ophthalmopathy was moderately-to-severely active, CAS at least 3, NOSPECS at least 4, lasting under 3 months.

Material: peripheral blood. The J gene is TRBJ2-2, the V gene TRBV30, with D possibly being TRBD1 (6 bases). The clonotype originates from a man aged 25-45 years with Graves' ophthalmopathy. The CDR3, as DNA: TGTGCCTGGAGTGCACAGGTGGACAGTAACACCGGGGAGCTGTTTTTT. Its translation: CAWSAQVDSNTGELFF.